The T cell receptor (beta chain) described here comes from a study of memory CD4+ T cells and cytomegalovirus serostatus. Study-wide background: Healthy Belgian adult donors included several CMV-positive and around 25 CMV-negative people. Regarding the study as a whole: The CMV-associated TCR signature appears largely within the CD4+ memory repertoire.

CDR1 SGHRS and CDR2 YFSETQ come from the germline V gene. Trimming took 4 bases from V and 4 from J, leaving 9 bases between them. The CDR3 totals 13 residues. The sort gate was single viable CD3+CD4+CD8-CD45RO+ cells for memory CD4+ T cells. A word on this clone: What it binds is not known.

Assay: immunoSEQ multiplex PCR; the TCRdb copy retains only in-frame clones and omits some. The table includes about 31,000 clones, under 80% detected once. The sequencing sample was made of memory CD4+ T cells from blood. This clonotype was sampled from an adult in good health and CMV-seronegative. Some clones in this sample may be carry-over from other donors' samples. The chain joins TRBV5-1 to TRBJ1-3; D gene unclear. The CDR3 nucleotides are TGCGCCAGCAGCGAGGACGGAGGAAACACCATATATTTT. It specifies CASSEDGGNTIYF. Together with reference TRBV5-1 and TRBJ1-3, the CDR3 gives the full variable domain: KAGVTQTPRYLIKTRGQQVTLSCSPISGHRSVSWYQQTPGQGLQFLFEYFSETQRNKGNFPGRFSGRQFSNSRSEMNVSTLELGDSALYLCASSEDGGNTIYFGEGSWLTVV.